This entry lists 7 T cell receptor beta chains sequenced from one sample in a study of CD8 T cells in ankylosing spondylitis. No antigen has been identified for these receptors. TCRdb redid the calling of the 5' RACE reads with MiXCR, one entry per CDR3 protein. The data hold roughly 440,000 distinct CDR3 sequences, with roughly a sixth observed a single time. The study's findings and limits: A motif of eight highly homologous TCR beta variants was seen as apparently characteristic of ankylosing spondylitis blood.

Input material: blood, either unsorted or a sorted T cell fraction (not recorded which). The receptors were sampled from a male donor with ankylosing spondylitis.

The chain uses TRBV18 and TRBJ2-6; D is unresolved. Germline assignment: CDR1 KGHSH and CDR2 LQKENI. Trimming took off 4 bases at V and 1 base at J, with 8 bases between the two ends. The CDR3 has 15 residues. CDR3 sequence: CASSQELSGANVLTF. The DNA for the CDR3 is TGTGCCAGCTCACAGGAGCTTTCTGGGGCCAACGTCCTGACTTTC. The full variable domain, rest sourced from reference TRBV18 and TRBJ2-6, is NAGVMQNPRHLVRRRGQEARLRCSPMKGHSHVYWYRQLPEEGLKFMVYLQKENIIDESGMPKERFSAEFPKEGPSILRIQQVVRGDSAAYFCASSQELSGANVLTFGAGSRLTVL.

V and J are TRBV28 and TRBJ2-7, with TRBD2 matching over 8 bases. There are 15 residues in the CDR3. From germline, CDR1 is MDHEN and CDR2 SYDVKM. The V and J ends lost 3 bases and 6 bases, in that order; junction bases with no gene match: 10. The CDR3 protein is CASSLGTRGGLEQYF. As DNA, the CDR3 is TGTGCCAGCAGTTTGGGGACTAGAGGTGGCCTCGAGCAGTACTTC.

The chain is built from TRBV12-3 or TRBV12-4 and TRBJ2-1; 9 bases are a match to TRBD2. The junction had 9 bases not matched to a gene; V was cut back by 6 bases and J by 6 bases. The CDR3 consists of 15 residues. CDR3 loop: CASSFEGGGANEQFF. CDR3 coding DNA: TGTGCCAGCAGCTTTGAGGGCGGGGGGGCCAATGAGCAGTTCTTC.

The chain employs TRBV2 and TRBJ1-2, with a tentative D call TRBD1 (6 bases). The CDR3 is 14 residues long. The ends were cut back, 0 bases at V and 2 bases at J, with 7 bases in the middle. In germline, CDR1 is SNHLY, CDR2 FYNNEI. CDR3 in DNA: TGTGCCAGCAGTGAAGCCGACAGGAACTATGGCTACACCTTC. Translated, it gives CASSEADRNYGYTF.

In this sample, this clonotype turned up many times. V is TRBV11-2 and J is TRBJ1-6, with D perhaps matching TRBD1 (5 bases). V lost 5 bases, J lost 3 bases, and 11 bases lay in between. CDR3 length equals 15 residues. Germline V gene lookup returns CDR1 SGHAT and CDR2 FQNNGV. The DNA of the CDR3 is TGTGCCAGCAGCACAGACAGCTTCTATAATTCACCCCTCCACTTT. This codes for CASSTDSFYNSPLHF.

A few counts support this clonotype. The gene calls are TRBV7-2 and TRBJ2-5, with 8 bases that match TRBD1. Germline CDR1 SGHTA, CDR2 FQGNSA. The CDR3 loop spans 15 amino acids. J lost 4 bases, V lost 4 bases, and 8 bases had no gene match. This CDR3 is CASSYRPGGSETQYF. DNA for the CDR3: TGTGCCAGCAGCTACAGACCAGGGGGCTCAGAGACCCAGTACTTC.

The chain links TRBV6-1 to TRBJ1-3, with D unclear. Looked up from germline, CDR1 is MNHNS and CDR2 is SASEGT. V dropped 4 bases and J dropped 4 bases, with 14 bases sitting between them. The CDR3 length is 15 residues. The CDR3 loop is CASSAAGLSGNTIYF. The CDR3 DNA reads TGTGCCAGCAGTGCAGCTGGGTTGTCCGGAAACACCATATATTTT.